The next 29 T cell receptor beta chains were all read from a single sample in a study of blood T cell repertoires in COVID-19. Measured with immunoSEQ multiplex PCR; TCRdb has only the in-frame clones, and not every one. Here the sample spans about 150,000 clones, 80% to 90% being singletons. Sequencing was carried out using peripheral blood. These receptor sequences come from a woman in her forties or fifties with acute or convalescent COVID-19.

The chain combines TRBV4-2 with TRBJ2-5, with 7 positions matching TRBD1. Germline V gene sequence: CDR1 LGHNA, CDR2 YNFKEQ. The CDR3 loop spans 13 amino acids. Trimming cost V 5 bases and J 1 base; bases outside gene matches: 1. The chain's CDR3 is CASSWTGQETQYF. As DNA, the CDR3 is TGTGCCAGCAGCTGGACAGGCCAAGAGACCCAGTACTTC.

The chain carries TRBV21-1 and TRBJ2-7; whether TRBD2, the table's D call, matches the DNA was not checked. TRBV21-1 is flagged as a pseudogene. There are 19 residues in the CDR3. The CDR3 reads CASSKVPIQPPRREGEQYF. CDR3 sequence (DNA): TGTGCCAGCAGCAAAGTTCCTATCCAGCCCCCTAGGCGGGAGGGCGAGCAGTACTTC.

The CDR3 nucleotides read TGTGCCAGCAGGGGTGGGACAGAAGCTTTCTTT. Its protein product is CASRGGTEAFF. The chain combines TRBV12-3 or TRBV12-4 with TRBJ1-1; TRBD1 might be the D (6 bases). The CDR3 runs to 11 residues. V shed 6 bases and J shed 8 bases, with 10 bases lying between them.

The chain combines TRBV6-5 with TRBJ2-7, with a weak D call TRBD2 (6 bases). Germline values: CDR1 MNHEY, CDR2 SVGAGI. CDR3 length equals 12 residues. Here the CDR3 DNA reads TGTGCGACGGGGGTATCCTCCTACGAGCAGTACTTC. This sequence encodes CATGVSSYEQYF.

This chain uses TRBV19 with TRBJ2-3; 8 bases are a match to TRBD2. Germline CDR1 LNHDA, CDR2 SQIVND (reference sequence). The CDR3 totals 15 residues. Unmatched junction bases numbered 6, after V lost 3 bases and J lost 4 bases. DNA for the CDR3: TGTGCCAGTAGTATTCCAGCGGGAGCCGCAGATACGCAGTATTTT. This translates into CASSIPAGAADTQYF.

This clone was detected only a few times. This sequence joins TRBV28 and TRBJ2-3; 8 bases line up with TRBD2. J gave up 0 bases and V 7 bases, and 0 bases lay outside the gene matches. Germline V gives CDR1 MDHEN, CDR2 SYDVKM. This CDR3 region has 13 residues. The CDR3 is CASTGGSTDTQYF. CDR3 sequence (DNA): TGTGCCAGCACGGGAGGGAGCACAGATACGCAGTATTTT.

The chain joins TRBV19 to TRBJ2-6, with 7 bases fitting TRBD1. CDR1 and CDR2 from the germline V gene are LNHDA and SQIVND (reference sequence). There are 17 residues in the CDR3. Trimming took 1 base from V and 2 from J; bases not matched to a gene: 5. The CDR3 spells CASSIASTGAGANVLTF. For the CDR3, the DNA is TGTGCCAGTAGTATAGCTTCCACAGGGGCTGGGGCCAACGTCCTGACTTTC.

V and J are TRBV10-1 and TRBJ1-2, with D unclear. This CDR3 has 13 amino acids. Trimming took 0 bases from V and 7 from J, leaving 9 bases between them. CDR1 and CDR2 from the germline V gene are WNHNN and SYGVQD (reference sequence). The chain's CDR3 is CASSESGLGGYTF. In DNA form, the CDR3 reads TGCGCCAGCAGTGAGTCGGGCCTCGGTGGCTACACCTTC.

The chain combines TRBV4-1 with TRBJ2-7; 9 nucleotides match TRBD1. CDR3 size: 14 residues. J lost 5 bases, V lost 4 bases, and 6 bases had no gene match. Germline CDR1 reads MGHRA; CDR2 reads YSYEKL. CDR3 nucleotide sequence: TGCGCCAGCAGCCGGGGACAGGGTGTCCACGAGCAGTACTTC. Its protein product is CASSRGQGVHEQYF.

The chain uses TRBV27 and TRBJ2-7, with D possibly being TRBD2 (6 bases). V lost 2 bases and J 4 bases, leaving 18 bases between the germline ends. This CDR3 has 16 residues. Germline loops: CDR1 MNHEY, CDR2 SMNVEV (reference sequence). The CDR3 loop is CASSLTPRGVQYEQYF. CDR3 sequence (DNA): TGTGCCAGCAGTTTAACCCCTCGCGGGGTCCAATACGAGCAGTACTTC.

The chain links TRBV30 to TRBJ2-1; TRBD2 aligns across 7 bases. CDR3 length: 14 amino acids. In germline, CDR1 is GTSNPN, CDR2 SVGIG (reference sequence). V shed 0 bases and J 7 bases; nucleotides not matched to a gene: 6. CDR3 nucleotide sequence: TGTGCCTGGAGTGTACGAGGGCGGGAGAATGAGCAGTTCTTC. This gives the protein CAWSVRGRENEQFF. Combining the CDR3 with reference TRBV30 and TRBJ2-1 gives the whole variable domain SQTIHQWPATLVQPVGSPLSLECTVEGTSNPNLYWYRQAAGRGLQLLFYSVGIGQISSEVPQNLSASRPQDRQFILSSKKLLLSDSGFYLCAWSVRGRENEQFFGPGTRLTVL.

The CDR3 nucleotides read TGTGCCGGGGGCGGGGGCGAGACCCAGTACTTC. Translating it yields CAGGGGETQYF. The chain employs TRBV30 and TRBJ2-5, with a possible D match to TRBD2 (7 bases). Germline loops: CDR1 GTSNPN, CDR2 SVGIG (reference sequence). The V and J ends lost 8 bases and 5 bases respectively, with 12 bases between them. The CDR3 is made up of 11 amino acids.

The V and J genes are TRBV27 and TRBJ2-2; a weak D match, TRBD2 (6 bases). Germline V gives CDR1 MNHEY, CDR2 SMNVEV (reference sequence). The CDR3 sequence is 13 residues long. With 3 bases removed from V and 8 bases from J, the gap between germline ends came to 10 bases. The CDR3 loop is CASSLWGGGELFF. The CDR3 bases are TGTGCCAGCAGTTTGTGGGGAGGTGGGGAGCTGTTTTTT.

V and J are TRBV6-4 and TRBJ2-2; 13 bases line up with TRBD2. This CDR3 comprises 19 residues. V lost 0 bases to trimming and J lost 4 bases; unmatched junction nucleotides: 8. In germline, CDR1 is MRHNA, CDR2 SNTAGT. This CDR3 reads CASSDSPGLAGPSTGELFF. The CDR3 nucleotides read TGTGCCAGCAGTGACTCACCGGGACTAGCGGGGCCAAGCACCGGGGAGCTGTTTTTT.

V usage is TRBV21-1 and J usage is TRBJ1-1. TRBV21-1 is an annotated pseudogene. CDR3 length: 17 residues. CDR3 sequence reads: CASSKGGGSEVSTEAFF. The DNA for the CDR3 is TGTGCCAGCAGCAAAGGGGGAGGGAGCGAGGTTAGCACTGAAGCTTTCTTT.

This chain links TRBV21-1 with TRBJ1-4. TRBV21-1 is termed a pseudogene. The CDR3 has 17 amino acids. Here the CDR3 DNA reads TGTGCCAGCAGCAAAGGAGGAGGGGCCCGCACTAATGAAAAACTGTTTTTT. This sequence encodes CASSKGGGARTNEKLFF.

The sample holds one count of this clone. The J gene is TRBJ2-3, the V gene TRBV7-8, with 15 bases matching TRBD2. V lost 5 bases to trimming and J lost 4 bases; unmatched junction nucleotides: 7. CDR1 SGHVS and CDR2 FQNEAQ come from the germline V gene. The CDR3 has 17 residues. CDR3 in amino acids: CASSPGLAGGPPDTQYF. The DNA of the CDR3 is TGTGCCAGCAGCCCCGGACTAGCGGGAGGGCCACCAGATACGCAGTATTTT.

This clone was detected a few times. The chain links TRBV3-1 (or the pseudogene TRBV3-2) to TRBJ1-5; 7 positions match TRBD1. V gave up 1 base and J gave up 5 bases; unmatched junction bases: 2. The CDR3 is 14 residues long. The germline V gene encodes CDR1 LGHDT and CDR2 YNNKEL (reference sequence). CDR3 protein: CASSQATGDQPQHF. The DNA for the CDR3 is TGTGCCAGCAGCCAAGCTACAGGGGATCAGCCCCAGCATTTT.

The chain carries TRBV5-8 and TRBJ2-7; the D gene is possibly TRBD2 (6 bases). Germline V gene sequence: CDR1 SGHTS, CDR2 YDEGEE. CDR3 length: 13 amino acids. The ends were cut back, 2 bases at V and 6 bases at J, with 12 bases in the middle. The CDR3 here is CASSFRRGLEQYF. The CDR3 DNA sequence: TGTGCCAGCAGCTTTCGGAGGGGCCTCGAGCAGTACTTC. The whole variable domain, remainder taken from reference TRBV5-8 and TRBJ2-7, is EAGVTQSPTHLIKTRGQQATLRCSPISGHTSVYWYQQALGLGLQFLLWYDEGEERNRGNFPPRFSGRQFPNYSSELNVNALELEDSALYLCASSFRRGLEQYFGPGTRLTVT.

The rearrangement joins TRBV9 to TRBJ1-2; 7 nucleotides line up with TRBD1. Trimming cost V 2 bases and J 4 bases; bases outside gene matches: 5. Germline CDR1 is SGDLS and CDR2 is YYNGEE. The CDR3 sequence is 14 residues long. This chain's CDR3 is CASSVGQDLYGYTF. CDR3 DNA sequence: TGTGCCAGCAGCGTCGGACAGGACCTCTATGGCTACACCTTC.

V gene TRBV10-3 combines with J gene TRBJ1-2, with D possibly matching TRBD1 (5 bases). V was pared by 3 bases and J by 8 bases, with 7 bases between. Looked up from germline, CDR1 is ENHRY and CDR2 is SYGVKD. The CDR3 loop spans 11 amino acids. The CDR3 bases are TGTGCCATCAGTGAAAGGGGAGGCTACACCTTC. Protein sequence: CAISERGGYTF.

The chain couples TRBV15 to TRBJ2-7; 8 positions match TRBD1. Trimming took 3 bases from V and 5 from J; bases not matched to a gene: 3. The CDR3 is made up of 13 amino acids. Germline CDR1 reads LNHNV; CDR2 reads YYDKDF (reference sequence). CDR3 in DNA: TGTGCCACCAGCAGGCTCAGGGGGCACGAGCAGTACTTC. As protein: CATSRLRGHEQYF.

The DNA of the CDR3 is TGTGCCAGCAGCTTGGTAGCTAACTATGGCTACACCTTC. This sequence encodes CASSLVANYGYTF. The chain recombines TRBV5-4 with TRBJ1-2; D gene uncertain. From germline, CDR1 is SGHNT and CDR2 YYREEE (reference sequence). V was pared by 0 bases and J by 0 bases, with 3 bases between. The CDR3 consists of 13 residues.

The chain recombines TRBV7-9 with TRBJ2-3; 11 nucleotides line up with TRBD2. The CDR3 totals 16 residues. Germline V lookup: CDR1 SEHNR, CDR2 FQNEAQ (reference sequence). Trimming removed 2 bases from V and 2 bases from J; junction bases left unmatched: 3. The CDR3 sequence is CASSLTSGSNTDTQYF. As DNA, the CDR3 is TGTGCCAGCAGCTTAACTAGCGGGAGCAACACAGATACGCAGTATTTT.

This CDR3 reads CAWSLQGAEAFF. The CDR3 DNA sequence: TGTGCCTGGAGTTTGCAGGGGGCTGAAGCTTTCTTT. V usage is TRBV30 and J usage is TRBJ1-1; TRBD1 matches at 7 bases. V lost 2 bases and J lost 6; bases outside the gene matches: 3. Germline V gives CDR1 GTSNPN, CDR2 SVGIG (reference sequence). CDR3 size: 12 residues.

This clone has just a few counts. The chain has TRBV7-9 and TRBJ2-7; 11 bases map to TRBD2. The CDR3 is 16 residues long. Germline V gene data show CDR1 as SEHNR and CDR2 as FQNEAQ (reference sequence). Trimming cost V 5 bases and J 6 bases; bases outside gene matches: 12. The CDR3 coding sequence is TGTGCCAGCAGCCCGCCCTCTCCTAGCGGGGGGATCGAGCAGTACTTC. Translating it yields CASSPPSPSGGIEQYF.

This clone was seen many times. The genes are TRBV19 and TRBJ2-7; tentative D call: TRBD2 (6 bases). V was shortened by 6 bases and J by 6 bases, with 18 bases between the two germline ends. Germline CDR1 and CDR2: LNHDA and SQIVND (reference sequence). The CDR3 covers 14 residues. The CDR3 loop is CASSLGGIGREQYF. The CDR3 DNA reads as TGTGCCAGTAGCCTGGGGGGTATTGGGCGCGAGCAGTACTTC.

The chain has TRBV6-6 and TRBJ1-3; TRBD1 matches at 7 bases. This CDR3 has 14 amino acids. V shed 7 bases, J shed 4 bases, and the junction held 7 bases outside the gene matches. Looked up from germline, CDR1 is MNHNY and CDR2 is SVGAGI (reference sequence). The CDR3 DNA follows: TGTGCCAGCAACCTAGGACAGGCGGGAAACACCATATATTTT. Translated: CASNLGQAGNTIYF.

The chain links TRBV6-5 to TRBJ1-4, with 8 bases fitting TRBD1. The CDR3 length is 13 residues. V gave up 6 bases and J gave up 11 bases; unmatched junction bases: 8. Germline V gives CDR1 MNHEY, CDR2 SVGAGI. This chain's CDR3 is CASSDRGLGKLFF. The CDR3 nucleotides read TGTGCCAGCAGCGACAGGGGCCTCGGGAAACTGTTTTTT.